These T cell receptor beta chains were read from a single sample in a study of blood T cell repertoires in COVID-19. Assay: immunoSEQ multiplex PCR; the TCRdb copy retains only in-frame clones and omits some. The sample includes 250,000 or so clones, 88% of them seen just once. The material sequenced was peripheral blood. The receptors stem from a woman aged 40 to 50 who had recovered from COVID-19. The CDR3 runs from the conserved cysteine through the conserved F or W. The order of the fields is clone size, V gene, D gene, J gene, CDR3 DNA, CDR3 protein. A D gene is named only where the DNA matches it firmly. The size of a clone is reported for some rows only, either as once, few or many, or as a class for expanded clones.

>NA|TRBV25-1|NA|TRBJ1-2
TGTGCCAGCAGCCGGAGGGAGGGGGAACCTAACTATGGCTACACCTTC
CASSRREGEPNYGYTF
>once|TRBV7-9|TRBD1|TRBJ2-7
TGTGCCAGCAGCCGCCCCCGGGACAGGCGGTCCTACGAGCAGTACTTC
CASSRPRDRRSYEQYF
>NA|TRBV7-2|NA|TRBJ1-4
TGTGCCAGCAGCCCCGGAGGAAAACTGTTTTTT
CASSPGGKLFF
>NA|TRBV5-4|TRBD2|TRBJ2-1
TGTGCCAGCAGCCCAACCTTTCTAGCGGGAACAGGGAATGAGCAGTTCTTC
CASSPTFLAGTGNEQFF
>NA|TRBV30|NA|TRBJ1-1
TGTGCCTGGACGGTGGGCACGAACACTGAAGCTTTCTTT
CAWTVGTNTEAFF
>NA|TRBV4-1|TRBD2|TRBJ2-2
TGCGCCAGCAGCCAAGTTAGCGGGTTCGTCGGGGAGCTGTTTTTT
CASSQVSGFVGELFF
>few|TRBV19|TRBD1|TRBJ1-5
TGTGCCAGTAGTGGGACAGGGGGCAATCAGCCCCAGCATTTT
CASSGTGGNQPQHF
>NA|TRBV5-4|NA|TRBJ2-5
TGTGCCAGCAGCCCATCTCCCCGAGGGACCCAGTACTTC
CASSPSPRGTQYF
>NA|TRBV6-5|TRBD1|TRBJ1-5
TGTGCCGGATCTCGGACAGGGGATCAGCCCCAGCATTTT
CAGSRTGDQPQHF
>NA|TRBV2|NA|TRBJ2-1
TGTGCCAGCAGTGAAGTCAGGGGCCCCTACAATGAGCAGTTCTTC
CASSEVRGPYNEQFF
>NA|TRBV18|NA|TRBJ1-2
TGTGCCAGCTCAACCAGGGCTGACTATGGCTACACCTTC
CASSTRADYGYTF
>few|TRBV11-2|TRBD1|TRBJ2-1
TGTGCCAGCAGCCTCGACAGGGGCCCCTTCAATGAGCAGTTCTTC
CASSLDRGPFNEQFF
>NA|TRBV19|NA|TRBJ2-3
TGTGCCAGTAGTATAGGGAGGCTTAGCACAGATACGCAGTATTTT
CASSIGRLSTDTQYF
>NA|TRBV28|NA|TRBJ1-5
TGTGCCAGCACCCGAGGGGGGGCCCGCGTTGGGCCCCAGCATTTT
CASTRGGARVGPQHF
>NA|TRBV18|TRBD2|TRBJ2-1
TGTGCCAGCTCACTACTAGCGGGAGGGGATGAGCAGTTCTTC
CASSLLAGGDEQFF